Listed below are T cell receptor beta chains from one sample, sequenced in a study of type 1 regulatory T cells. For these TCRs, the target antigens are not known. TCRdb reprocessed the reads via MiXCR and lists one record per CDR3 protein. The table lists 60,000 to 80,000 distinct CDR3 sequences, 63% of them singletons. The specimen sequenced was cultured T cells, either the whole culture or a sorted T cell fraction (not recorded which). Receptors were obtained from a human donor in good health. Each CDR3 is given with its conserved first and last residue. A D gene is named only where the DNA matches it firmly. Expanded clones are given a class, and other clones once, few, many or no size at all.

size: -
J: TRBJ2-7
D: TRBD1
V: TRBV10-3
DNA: TGTGCCATCAGTGAGTCGGGACAGGGATACGAGCAGTACTTC
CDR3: CAISESGQGYEQYF

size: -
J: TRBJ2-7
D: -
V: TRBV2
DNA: TGTGCCAGCAGTGAAGCGGGAATGGACGAGCAGTACTTC
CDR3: CASSEAGMDEQYF

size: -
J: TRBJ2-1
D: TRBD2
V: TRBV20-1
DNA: TGCAGTGCTAGAGATCGACTAGCGGGTTTCTCCTACAATGAGCAGTTCTTC
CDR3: CSARDRLAGFSYNEQFF

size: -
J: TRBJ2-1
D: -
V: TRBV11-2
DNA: TGTGCCAGCAGCCCCAAGCGCAATGAGCAGTTCTTC
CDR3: CASSPKRNEQFF

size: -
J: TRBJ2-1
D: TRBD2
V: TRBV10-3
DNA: TGTGCCATCAGTGAGGGAGGGACTAGCGCCGCCAACAATGAGCAGTTCTTC
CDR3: CAISEGGTSAANNEQFF

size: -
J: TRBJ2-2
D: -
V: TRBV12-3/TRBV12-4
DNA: TGTGCCAGCAGCACTCGGTCGGACACCGGGGAGCTGTTTTTT
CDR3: CASSTRSDTGELFF

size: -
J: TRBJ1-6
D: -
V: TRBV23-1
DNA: TGCGCCAGCGAATCCGAGTCGTGGGGGAGCTCCTATAATTCACCCCTCCACTTT
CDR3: CASESESWGSSYNSPLHF

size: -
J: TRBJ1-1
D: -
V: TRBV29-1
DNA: TGCAGCGTTTCATTCAGGGGTTGGACTGAAGCTTTCTTT
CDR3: CSVSFRGWTEAFF

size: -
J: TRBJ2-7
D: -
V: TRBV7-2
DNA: TGTGCCAGCAGCCCGGGACTGACACGGGGGGAGCAGTACTTC
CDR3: CASSPGLTRGEQYF

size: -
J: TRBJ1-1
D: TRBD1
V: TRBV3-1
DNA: TGTGCCAGCAGCCCCGGACAGGGCCACACTGAAGCTTTCTTT
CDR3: CASSPGQGHTEAFF

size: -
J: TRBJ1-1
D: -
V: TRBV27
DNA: TGTGCCAGCAGTTCCTGGGGAAGGCTCGACACTGAAGCTTTCTTT
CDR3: CASSSWGRLDTEAFF

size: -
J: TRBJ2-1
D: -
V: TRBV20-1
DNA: TGCAGTGCTAGAGACTTACGGGAGTCTCGATATGAGCAGTTCTTC
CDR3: CSARDLRESRYEQFF

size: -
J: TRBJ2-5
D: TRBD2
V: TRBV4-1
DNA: TGCGCCAGCAGCGGACTAGCGGGTTACAAGCGGGAGACCCAGTACTTC
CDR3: CASSGLAGYKRETQYF

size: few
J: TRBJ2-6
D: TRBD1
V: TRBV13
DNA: TGTGCCAGCAGCGCGGACCGGGACAGGGCTCGAACTGGGGCCAACGTCCTGACTTTC
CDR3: CASSADRDRARTGANVLTF

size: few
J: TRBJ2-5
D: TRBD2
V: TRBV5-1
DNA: TGCGCCAGCAGAGGACTAGCGGGAGGAGAGACCCAGTACTTC
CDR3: CASRGLAGGETQYF

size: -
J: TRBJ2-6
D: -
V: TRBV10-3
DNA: TGTGCCATCAGTGAATACTCTGGGGCCAACATCCTGACTTTC
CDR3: CAISEYSGANILTF

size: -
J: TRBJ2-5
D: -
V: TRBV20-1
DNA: TGCAGCGCTGAGAGTACTGGGGGCTTTGTGACCCAGTACTTC
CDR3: CSAESTGGFVTQYF

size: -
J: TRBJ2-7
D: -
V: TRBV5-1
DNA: TGCGCCAGCAGCTTGGCAGTCGGGCTGACCTACGAGCAGTACTTC
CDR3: CASSLAVGLTYEQYF

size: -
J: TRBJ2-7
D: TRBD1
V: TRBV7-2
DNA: TGTGCCAGCAGCGTCCAGGGGGCAACCTACGAGCAGTACTTC
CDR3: CASSVQGATYEQYF

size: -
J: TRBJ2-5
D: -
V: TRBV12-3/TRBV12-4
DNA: TGTGCCAGCAGTTGGGGACAACTACCTGGGGAGACCCAGTACTTC
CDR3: CASSWGQLPGETQYF

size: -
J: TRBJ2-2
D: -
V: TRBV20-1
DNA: TGCAGTGCTAGGTTCGAGCGGACGAACACCGGGGAGCTGTTTTTT
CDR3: CSARFERTNTGELFF

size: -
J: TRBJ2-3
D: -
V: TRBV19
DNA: TGTGCCAGTAGAATCGGCGGGTTCATAGATACGCAGTATTTT
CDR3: CASRIGGFIDTQYF

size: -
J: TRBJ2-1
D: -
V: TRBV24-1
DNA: TGTGCCACCAGTGATCCTGCGGGACAGACCTACAATGAGCAGTTCTTC
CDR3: CATSDPAGQTYNEQFF

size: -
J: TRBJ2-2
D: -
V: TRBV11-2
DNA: TGTGCCAGCAGCTTGGGGCGCTGGGGCGGGGAGCTGTTTTTT
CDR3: CASSLGRWGGELFF

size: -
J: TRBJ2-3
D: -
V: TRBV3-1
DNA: TGTGCCAGCAGCCAAGCCGACACAGATACGCAGTATTTT
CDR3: CASSQADTDTQYF

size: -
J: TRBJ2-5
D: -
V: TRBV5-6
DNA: TGTGCCAGCAGCGGTCTAGCGAGGGGATCAGAGACCCAGTACTTC
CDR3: CASSGLARGSETQYF

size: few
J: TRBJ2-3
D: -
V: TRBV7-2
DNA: TGTGCCAGCAGCGTGTTTCCCAGGGGAGGAGATACGCAGTATTTT
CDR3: CASSVFPRGGDTQYF

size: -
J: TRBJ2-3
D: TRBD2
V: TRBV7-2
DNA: TGTGCCAGCAGCGGATCGCTAGCGGGAGATACGCAGTATTTT
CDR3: CASSGSLAGDTQYF

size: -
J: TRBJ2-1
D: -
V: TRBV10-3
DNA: TGTGCCATACGGACTGCCGACGGAAATGAGCAGTTCTTC
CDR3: CAIRTADGNEQFF

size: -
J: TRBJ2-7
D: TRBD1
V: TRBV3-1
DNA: TGTGCCAGTCAGGGGGCGAGGGAGCAGTACTTC
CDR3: CASQGAREQYF

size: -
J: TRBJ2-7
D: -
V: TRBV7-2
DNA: TGTGCCAGCAGCTTAGCGGGGACCGACTACCCCTACGAGCAGTACTTC
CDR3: CASSLAGTDYPYEQYF

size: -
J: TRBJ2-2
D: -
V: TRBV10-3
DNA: TGTGCCATCAAGGGTGACTTGAACACCGGGGAGCTGTTTTTT
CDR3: CAIKGDLNTGELFF

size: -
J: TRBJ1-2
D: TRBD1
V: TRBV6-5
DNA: TGTGCCAGCAGTTACTCGGGACAGGGAAAATATGGCTACACCTTC
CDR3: CASSYSGQGKYGYTF

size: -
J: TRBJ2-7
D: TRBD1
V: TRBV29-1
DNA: TGCAGCGTCGCCCGGGACAGGGTGGGCGAGCAGTACTTC
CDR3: CSVARDRVGEQYF

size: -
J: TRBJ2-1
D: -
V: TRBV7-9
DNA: TGTGCCAGCAGCTTAGGGGGGTTGGAGCAGTTCTTC
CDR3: CASSLGGLEQFF

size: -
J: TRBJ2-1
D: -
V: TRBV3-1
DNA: TGTGCCAGCAGTCGACTGACAGGCGATTTGTTCAGCGAGCAGTTCTTC
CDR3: CASSRLTGDLFSEQFF

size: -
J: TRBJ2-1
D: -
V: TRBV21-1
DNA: TGTGCCAGCAGCAAAGAGCAGGGGGCGAGGTCCCATGAGCAGTTCTTC
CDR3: CASSKEQGARSHEQFF

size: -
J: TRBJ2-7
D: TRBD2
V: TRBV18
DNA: TGTGCCAGCTCAGGGACTACAGACTCCTCCTACGAGCAGTACTTC
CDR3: CASSGTTDSSYEQYF

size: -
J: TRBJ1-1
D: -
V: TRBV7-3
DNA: TGTGCCAGCAGCCTCTTCGGTGGTACTGAAGCTTTCTTT
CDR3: CASSLFGGTEAFF

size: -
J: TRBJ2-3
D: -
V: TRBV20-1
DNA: TGCAGTGCTAGAGCTGAGGGCTACACAGATACGCAGTATTTT
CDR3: CSARAEGYTDTQYF

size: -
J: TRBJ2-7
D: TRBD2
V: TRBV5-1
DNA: TGCGCCAGCAGCTCCACTAGCGGGACCTACTCCTACGAGCAGTACTTC
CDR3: CASSSTSGTYSYEQYF

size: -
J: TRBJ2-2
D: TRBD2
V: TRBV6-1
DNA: TGTGCCAGCAGTGATTCCGGGAGGGCCTCCGGGGAGCTGTTTTTT
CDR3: CASSDSGRASGELFF

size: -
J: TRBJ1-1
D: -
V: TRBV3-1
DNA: TGTGCCAGCATCCTAGGGAGGGACGGCGAAGCTTTCTTT
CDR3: CASILGRDGEAFF

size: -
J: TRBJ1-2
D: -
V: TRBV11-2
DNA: TGTGCCAGCAGCCCCCGTTTGTCACAAGTCTATGGCTACACCTTC
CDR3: CASSPRLSQVYGYTF

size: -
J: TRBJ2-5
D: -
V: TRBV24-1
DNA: TGTGTCACCAGTGATGAGCTTAAGCGGGAGTACTTC
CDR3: CVTSDELKREYF

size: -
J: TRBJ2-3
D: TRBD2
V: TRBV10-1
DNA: TGCGCCAGCAGTGACTTAGCGGGAGGCCTATCTAGCACAGATACGCAGTATTTT
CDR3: CASSDLAGGLSSTDTQYF

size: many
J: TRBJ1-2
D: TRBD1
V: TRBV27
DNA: TGTGCCAGCAGTTTATCGGGGACAGGGAGACTCTACACCTTC
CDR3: CASSLSGTGRLYTF

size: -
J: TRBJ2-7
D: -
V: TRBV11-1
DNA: TGTGCCAGCACACCGGGTCCGCACACTTACGAGCAGTACTTC
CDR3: CASTPGPHTYEQYF

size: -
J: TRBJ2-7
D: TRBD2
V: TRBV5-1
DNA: TGCGCCAGCAGCTTTTTTCCCTGGGAGCGGGAGCTCAACGAGCAGTACTTC
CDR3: CASSFFPWERELNEQYF

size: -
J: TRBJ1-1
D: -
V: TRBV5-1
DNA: TGCGCCAGCAGTACCACCCAGGTGAACACTGAAGCTTTCTTT
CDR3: CASSTTQVNTEAFF

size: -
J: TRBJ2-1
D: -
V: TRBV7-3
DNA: TGTGCCAGCAGTCTTAAGGGGTTGAACAATGAGCAGTTCTTC
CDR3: CASSLKGLNNEQFF